Included here is one T cell receptor beta chain sequence, with context. This sample is drawn from a study of identifying expanded T cells in peripheral blood. Trimming stripped 2 bases from V and 7 bases from J, with 9 bases between. The CDR3 spans 14 residues. CDR1 and CDR2 (germline): LGHNA, YSLEER. The data were produced by immunoSEQ multiplex PCR, yet TCRdb's version contains in-frame clones alone and is incomplete. Of about 97,000 clones listed, roughly 87% were seen once; the top ten hold about 15%. The chain has TRBV4-3 and TRBJ1-6; D remains unclear. Source material: blood. The receptor was isolated from a person aged 18 to 69 in good health. CDR3 nucleotides: TGCGCCAGCAGCCAAACTACGGAGAATTCACCCCTCCACTTT. This gives the protein CASSQTTENSPLHF.